This T cell receptor (beta chain) was sequenced during a study of blood T cell repertoires in COVID-19. Across the study: Sources were T cells, B-cell-depleted T cells, or PBMCs; the material itself was cDNA or gDNA.

CDR1 and CDR2 (germline): LGHNA, YNFKEQ. Trimming removed 1 base from V and 1 base from J, with 16 bases in between. The length of the CDR3 is 17 residues. The data were produced by immunoSEQ multiplex PCR, yet TCRdb's version contains in-frame clones alone and is incomplete. The sample contains 200,000 to 250,000 clones, 84% of which appear only once. Sequences were obtained from peripheral blood. This clonotype originated in an older woman with acute or convalescent COVID-19. The V and J genes are TRBV4-2 and TRBJ1-2; TRBD1 might be the D (6 bases). The CDR3 bases are TGTGCCAGCAGCCAAGTTGGGCTCACACAGGGTAACTATGGCTACACCTTC. It translates to CASSQVGLTQGNYGYTF.